Below, 8 T cell receptor beta chains from the same sample are listed, as sequenced in a study of T cell responses to AZD1222 COVID-19 vaccine. The data were produced by immunoSEQ multiplex PCR, yet TCRdb's version contains in-frame clones alone and is incomplete. The data contain some 100,000 clones, roughly 93% of them singletons. The material sequenced was peripheral blood, taken on day 0 of AZD1222 vaccination. The receptors stem from an adult in good health.

The table lists this clone with a count of one. The chain uses TRBV19 and TRBJ2-7; 7 nucleotides agree with TRBD2. The V segment lost 5 bases and the J segment 0 bases; nucleotides outside the gene matches: 4. The CDR3 has 14 residues. CDR1 and CDR2 (germline): LNHDA, SQIVND (reference sequence). CDR3 sequence: CASSSGGYSYEQYF. CDR3 bases: TGTGCCAGTAGTTCGGGAGGCTACTCCTACGAGCAGTACTTC.

The chain carries TRBV19 and TRBJ1-4; maybe TRBD1 (6 bases). This CDR3 comprises 17 residues. In germline, CDR1 is LNHDA, CDR2 SQIVND (reference sequence). With 3 bases removed from V and 4 bases from J, the gap between germline ends came to 18 bases. CDR3 in amino acids: CASSMSLLGAYNEKLFF. The CDR3 DNA follows: TGTGCCAGTAGTATGAGTCTGTTGGGGGCCTATAATGAAAAACTGTTTTTT.

This clone qualifies as medium-sized. The chain recombines TRBV4-3 with TRBJ2-7; D gene ambiguous. V lost 1 base, J lost 0 bases, and 7 bases lay in between. CDR3 length equals 14 residues. The V gene's germline CDR1 is LGHNA and CDR2 YSLEER. This CDR3 is CASSQGRSSYEQYF. The CDR3 DNA follows: TGCGCCAGCAGCCAAGGACGGTCCTCCTACGAGCAGTACTTC.

The J gene is TRBJ2-2, the V gene TRBV5-1; D is perhaps TRBD2 (6 bases). The germline V and J ends were trimmed by 4 bases and 1 base, with 11 bases remaining between them. Germline V CDR1 and CDR2: SGHRS, YFSETQ. This CDR3 comprises 15 residues. CDR3 residues: CASSRTTQNTGELFF. The CDR3 coding sequence is TGCGCCAGCAGCCGGACTACCCAGAACACCGGGGAGCTGTTTTTT.

V usage is TRBV5-6 and J usage is TRBJ1-5, with TRBD1 matching over 9 bases. The germline CDR1 and CDR2 sequences are SGHDT and YYEEEE. The V and J ends lost 4 bases and 7 bases, in that order; junction bases with no gene match: 3. The CDR3 is made up of 13 amino acids. CDR3 region: CASSRTGVQPQHF. In nucleotides, the CDR3 is TGTGCCAGCAGCCGGACAGGGGTGCAGCCCCAGCATTTT.

The rearrangement joins TRBV18 to TRBJ1-5, with D hard to call. Germline loops: CDR1 KGHSH, CDR2 LQKENI. This CDR3 spans 17 amino acids. V was pared by 1 base and J by 2 bases, with 15 bases between. The CDR3 protein is CASSPQGGGRGNQPQHF. The CDR3 region has the DNA TGTGCCAGCTCACCACAAGGAGGCGGGCGGGGCAATCAGCCCCAGCATTTT.

The chain links TRBV6-2 or TRBV6-3 to TRBJ2-2; D is unclear. Trimming took 3 bases from V and 3 from J, leaving 5 bases between them. In germline, CDR1 is MNHEY, CDR2 SVGEGT. This CDR3 contains 13 residues. The CDR3 DNA reads as TGTGCCAGCAGTTATCAGGACACCGGGGAGCTGTTTTTT. Its protein product is CASSYQDTGELFF.

The chain joins TRBV9 to TRBJ2-3; 14 nucleotides match TRBD2. The J segment lost 0 bases and the V segment lost 2 bases, leaving 8 bases of the junction unmatched. This CDR3 comprises 19 residues. Germline V lookup: CDR1 SGDLS, CDR2 YYNGEE. The CDR3 coding sequence is TGTGCCAGCAGCGTGCCCTCAGGACTAGCGGGGGGCAGCACAGATACGCAGTATTTT. Translating gives CASSVPSGLAGGSTDTQYF.